One sample yielded the 28 T cell receptor beta chains listed below, sequenced in a study of shared clonotypes between healthy human individuals (dated by TCRdb to the early 2020s). CD8 naive samples were CD45RO-negative cells positively selected for CCR7, giving a CD45RA+CCR7+ population that excluded TemRA cells. The receptor library was made with the immunoSEQ multiplex PCR assay. TCRdb provides this immuneACCESS table in a form limited to in-frame rearrangements. Some clones are lacking; in checked studies, under half of them reflect an unresolved V gene, and why the rest are absent is not known. For this sample there are 1.5 million to 2.5 million clones; just under 95% appear just once. The biggest ten clones account for approximately 1.2% of the sample. The sequenced material came from naive CD8+ T cells sorted from blood. The sample's cell subset or site label, decoded: CD45RA+CCR7+. The receptors stem from a young man in good health.

CDR3 nucleotides: TGCGCCAGCAGCTTGGCGGCAAGCACTGAAGCTTTCTTT. The encoded protein is CASSLAASTEAFF. The chain uses TRBV5-1 and TRBJ1-1; D gene ambiguous. The CDR3 consists of 13 residues. CDR1 and CDR2 from the germline V gene are SGHRS and YFSETQ. Trimming stripped 0 bases from V and 4 bases from J, with 7 bases between.

The chain employs TRBV2 and TRBJ2-5; 9 nucleotides line up with TRBD2. The CDR3 has 15 residues. The V and J ends lost 3 bases and 4 bases, in that order; junction bases with no gene match: 6. Germline V lookup: CDR1 SNHLY, CDR2 FYNNEI. CDR3 sequence (DNA): TGTGCCAGCAGTGAGGGTAGCGGGAGTGCAGAGACCCAGTACTTC. Its protein product is CASSEGSGSAETQYF.

This chain joins TRBV4-1 and TRBJ2-2; 8 nucleotides match TRBD2. The CDR3 sequence is 13 residues long. Per the germline V gene, CDR1 is MGHRA and CDR2 is YSYEKL. V shed 5 bases, J shed 7 bases, and the junction held 3 bases outside the gene matches. DNA of the CDR3: TGCGCCAGCAGCGCCCGGGGGGGCGGGGAGCTGTTTTTT. This translates into CASSARGGGELFF.

Comments on this clone: The sample holds other DNA sequences that translate to the same CDR3. This chain joins TRBV27 and TRBJ2-1; 8 bases are a match to TRBD2. J lost 2 bases, V lost 7 bases, and 7 bases had no gene match. The CDR3 has 15 amino acids. Per germline, CDR1 MNHEY and CDR2 SMNVEV (reference sequence). The CDR3 loop is CASTLSGGAYNEQFF. The CDR3 DNA sequence: TGTGCCAGCACCCTAAGCGGGGGCGCCTACAATGAGCAGTTCTTC.

This chain uses TRBV27 with TRBJ2-7; 8 bases line up with TRBD1. The CDR3 runs to 16 residues. CDR1 MNHEY and CDR2 SMNVEV come from the germline V gene (reference sequence). V shed 6 bases, J shed 6 bases, and the junction held 16 bases outside the gene matches. The CDR3 spells CASSCPSGQGCAEQYF. The CDR3 bases are TGTGCCAGCAGCTGCCCATCCGGACAGGGTTGTGCCGAGCAGTACTTC.

V and J are TRBV5-4 and TRBJ1-6; no clear D gene. Trimming removed 2 bases at V and 7 bases at J, with 13 bases between. CDR1 SGHNT and CDR2 YYREEE come from the germline V gene (reference sequence). This CDR3 has 15 residues. The CDR3 loop reads CASSLGVPKNSPLHF. The CDR3 DNA reads as TGTGCCAGCAGCTTAGGCGTCCCGAAGAATTCACCCCTCCACTTT.

As for this clone: This sample also contains other DNA sequences that code for the same CDR3. The rearrangement links TRBV4-1 to TRBJ2-7; tentatively, D is TRBD2 (6 bases). Trimming stripped 0 bases from V and 1 base from J, with 13 bases between. The CDR3 contains 16 residues. The V gene's germline CDR1 is MGHRA and CDR2 YSYEKL. CDR3 loop: CASSQDSSGISYEQYF. DNA for the CDR3: TGCGCCAGCAGCCAAGATAGTAGCGGAATTTCCTACGAGCAGTACTTC.

The chain is built from TRBV28 and TRBJ2-1; 10 positions match TRBD2. The trim removed 2 bases at V and 0 bases at J, leaving 13 bases unmatched. This CDR3 contains 20 residues. Germline CDR1 is MDHEN and CDR2 is SYDVKM. DNA of the CDR3: TGTGCCAGCAGTTTACCGACTACCCTAGCGGGGGAGCCCTCCTACAATGAGCAGTTCTTC. It specifies CASSLPTTLAGEPSYNEQFF.

This clone was counted once. V and J are TRBV4-1 and TRBJ2-1, with unresolved D. V lost 1 base to trimming and J lost 12 bases, with 19 bases between them. The CDR3 totals 15 residues. Germline V gene sequence: CDR1 MGHRA, CDR2 YSYEKL. The CDR3 loop is CASSQVDVAGLVQFF. CDR3 DNA: TGCGCCAGCAGCCAAGTGGACGTAGCAGGATTAGTGCAGTTCTTC.

This chain uses TRBV5-4 with TRBJ2-1; D is unclear. Trimming left V 4 bases short and J 9 bases short, with 8 bases between. CDR1 is SGHNT, CDR2 YYREEE, per germline (reference sequence). The length of the CDR3 is 11 residues. As DNA, the CDR3 is TGTGCCAGCAGCGTGGGTGGTGAGCAGTTCTTC. As protein: CASSVGGEQFF.

This clone was observed a single time. The junction departs from the called germline gene at one end, perhaps through a read error. Distinct nucleotide sequences in the sample also encode this CDR3. The chain uses TRBV27 and TRBJ2-7, with D tentatively TRBD1 or TRBD2 (5 bases each). The germline CDR1 and CDR2 sequences are MNHEY and SMNVEV (reference sequence). This CDR3 region has 16 residues. The CDR3 loop is CASSLSAGTPSYEQYF. The CDR3 nucleotides are TGTGCCAGCAGTCTATCTGCCGGGACGCCGTCCTACGAGCAGTACTTC.

V is TRBV27 and J is TRBJ1-1; TRBD1 aligns across 7 bases. This CDR3 is built from 15 residues. Germline V lookup: CDR1 MNHEY, CDR2 SMNVEV (reference sequence). V was clipped by 8 bases and J by 1 base; unmatched bases: 10. CDR3 residues: CASANKQGRNTEAFF. For the CDR3, the DNA is TGTGCCAGCGCGAATAAACAGGGGAGGAACACTGAAGCTTTCTTT.

The rearrangement joins TRBV28 to TRBJ1-2, with 9 bases matching TRBD1. The CDR3 runs 14 residues. J was trimmed by 3 bases and V by 5 bases; bases with no gene match: 4. The germline gives CDR1 MDHEN, CDR2 SYDVKM. The CDR3 sequence is CASSRTGEDYGYTF. DNA for the CDR3: TGTGCCAGCAGTCGGACAGGGGAGGACTATGGCTACACCTTC.

Note on this clone: The same CDR3 arises from other DNA sequences in this sample as well. The V call is TRBV13, the J call TRBJ2-7, with 8 bases lining up with TRBD2. This CDR3 has 14 amino acids. J was trimmed by 1 base and V by 5 bases; bases with no gene match: 4. Per germline, CDR1 PRHDT and CDR2 FYEKMQ (reference sequence). CDR3 sequence: CASSLTGGSYEQYF. The CDR3, as DNA: TGTGCCAGCAGCCTCACGGGGGGGTCCTACGAGCAGTACTTC.

The chain recombines TRBV6-6 with TRBJ2-5, with 10 bases fitting TRBD1. This CDR3 comprises 14 residues. V shed 7 bases, J shed 6 bases, and the junction held 8 bases outside the gene matches. Germline CDR1 MNHNY, CDR2 SVGAGI (reference sequence). Here the CDR3 reads CASTERDRGQTQYF. The CDR3 region has the DNA TGTGCCAGCACCGAAAGGGACAGGGGTCAGACCCAGTACTTC.

CDR3 sequence reads: CASSSGGQGVDGYTF. CDR3 coding DNA: TGTGCCAGCAGCTCAGGGGGACAGGGGGTTGATGGCTACACCTTC. The rearrangement links TRBV7-9 to TRBJ1-2, with 11 bases that match TRBD1. V shed 4 bases and J 6 bases; nucleotides not matched to a gene: 7. Germline CDR1 is SEHNR and CDR2 is FQNEAQ (reference sequence). CDR3 length: 15 residues.

This clone was detected a few times. The chain joins TRBV5-4 to TRBJ1-2; D not certain. Germline CDR1 is SGHNT and CDR2 is YYREEE (reference sequence). V was clipped by 4 bases and J by 4 bases, with 11 bases between them. CDR3 length equals 13 residues. The CDR3 DNA follows: TGTGCCAGCAGCATGGCAGAAGGCTATGGCTACACCTTC. Translating gives CASSMAEGYGYTF.

The chain uses TRBV9 and TRBJ1-2; 7 bases align to TRBD1. V was clipped by 3 bases and J by 7 bases; unmatched bases: 12. The CDR3 runs 15 residues. Germline loops: CDR1 SGDLS, CDR2 YYNGEE. The CDR3 spells CASSGVGEGAIGYTF. The DNA for the CDR3 is TGTGCCAGCAGCGGAGTGGGGGAGGGGGCCATTGGCTACACCTTC.

This clone was recorded once. The J gene is TRBJ2-1, the V gene TRBV7-6; D is possibly TRBD1 (6 bases). CDR3 length: 14 residues. Germline CDR1 is SGHVS and CDR2 is FNYEAQ. The V gene lost 1 base and the J gene lost 9 bases, with 13 bases spanning the gap. The chain's CDR3 is CASSLGKQGSEQFF. CDR3 nucleotides: TGTGCCAGCAGCTTAGGAAAACAGGGCAGTGAGCAGTTCTTC.

The chain links TRBV30 to TRBJ2-1; maybe TRBD2 (6 bases). This CDR3 is 14 amino acids long. Germline CDR1 and CDR2: GTSNPN and SVGIG (reference sequence). The ends were cut back, 4 bases at V and 0 bases at J, with 10 bases in the middle. The CDR3 is CAWKEGSSYNEQFF. CDR3 sequence (DNA): TGTGCCTGGAAGGAGGGAAGCTCCTACAATGAGCAGTTCTTC.

The V call is TRBV7-9, the J call TRBJ2-7; TRBD1 is a possible D gene (5 bases). This CDR3 region has 15 residues. Looked up from germline, CDR1 is SEHNR and CDR2 is FQNEAQ (reference sequence). Trimming left V 0 bases short and J 6 bases short, with 15 bases between. CDR3 nucleotides: TGTGCCAGCAGCTTAGCGCCAGGGTCTATTGCCGAGCAGTACTTC. Residues: CASSLAPGSIAEQYF.

This sequence joins TRBV29-1 and TRBJ2-5; a possible D gene is TRBD2 (5 bases). The germline gives CDR1 SQVTM, CDR2 ANQGSEA. V lost 4 bases, J lost 5 bases, and 11 bases lay in between. This CDR3 spans 12 amino acids. CDR3 sequence: CSVAGVGETQYF. As DNA, the CDR3 is TGCAGCGTTGCCGGGGTCGGGGAGACCCAGTACTTC.

The chain employs TRBV27 and TRBJ2-3, with TRBD1 identical over 8 bases. The CDR3 totals 15 residues. CDR1 and CDR2 (germline): MNHEY, SMNVEV (reference sequence). V shed 6 bases, J shed 7 bases, and the junction held 12 bases outside the gene matches. The CDR3 is CASRGRDRRSYTQYF. Written as DNA, the CDR3 is TGTGCCAGCAGAGGCCGGGACAGGCGTTCTTATACGCAGTATTTT.

The chain has TRBV2 and TRBJ2-3, with 12 bases that match TRBD1. The CDR3 consists of 14 residues. V was clipped by 8 bases and J by 5 bases; unmatched bases: 5. Germline V gives CDR1 SNHLY, CDR2 FYNNEI. CDR3 region: CASGGQGALDTQYF. The CDR3 nucleotides are TGTGCCAGCGGGGGACAGGGGGCGTTAGATACGCAGTATTTT.

This chain connects TRBV6-6 to TRBJ1-2; maybe TRBD1 (5 bases). Germline lookup yields CDR1 MNHNY and CDR2 SVGAGI (reference sequence). The CDR3 runs 13 residues. Trimming removed 2 bases at V and 4 bases at J, with 8 bases between. CDR3 bases: TGTGCCAGCAGTTACGGGAGGGGCTATGGCTACACCTTC. This codes for CASSYGRGYGYTF.

The chain carries TRBV19 and TRBJ1-5; no clear D. The V gene's germline CDR1 is LNHDA and CDR2 SQIVND (reference sequence). Trimming left V 5 bases short and J 6 bases short, with 8 bases between. The CDR3 consists of 12 residues. CDR3 sequence: CASSGPGQPQHF. CDR3 coding DNA: TGTGCCAGTAGTGGACCCGGTCAGCCCCAGCATTTT.

The chain recombines TRBV6-5 with TRBJ1-2; 7 bases match TRBD1. V trimming: 7 bases; J trimming: 8 bases; junction bases outside the gene matches: 10. The germline V gene has CDR1 MNHEY and CDR2 SVGAGI. This CDR3 spans 13 amino acids. CDR3 protein: CASTIGTDGGYTF. The CDR3 coding sequence is TGTGCCAGCACCATAGGGACAGATGGGGGCTACACCTTC.

The chain is built from TRBV20-1 and TRBJ1-2; maybe TRBD1 (6 bases). The germline V gene has CDR1 DFQATT and CDR2 SNEGSKA (reference sequence). There are 10 residues in the CDR3. The CDR3 nucleotides are TGCGGTACAGGGTTGGATGGCTACACCTTC. This codes for CGTGLDGYTF.